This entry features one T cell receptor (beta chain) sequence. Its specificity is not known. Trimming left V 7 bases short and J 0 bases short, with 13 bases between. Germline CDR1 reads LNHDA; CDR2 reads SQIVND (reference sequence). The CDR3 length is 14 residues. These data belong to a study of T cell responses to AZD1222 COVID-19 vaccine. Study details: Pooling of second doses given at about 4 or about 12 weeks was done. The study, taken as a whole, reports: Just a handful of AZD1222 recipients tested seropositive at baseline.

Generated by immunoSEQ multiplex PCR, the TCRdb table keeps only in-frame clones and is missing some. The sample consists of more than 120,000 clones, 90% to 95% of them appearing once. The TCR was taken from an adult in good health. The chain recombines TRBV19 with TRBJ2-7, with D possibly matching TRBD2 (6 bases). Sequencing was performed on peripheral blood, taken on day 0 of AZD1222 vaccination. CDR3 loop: CASTSGLSSYEQYF. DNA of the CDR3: TGTGCCAGTACGAGCGGGCTTAGCTCCTACGAGCAGTACTTC. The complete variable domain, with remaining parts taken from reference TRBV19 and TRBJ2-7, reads DGGITQSPKYLFRKEGQNVTLSCEQNLNHDAMYWYRQDPGQGLRLIYYSQIVNDFQKGDIAEGYSVSREKKESFPLTVTSAQKNPTAFYLCASTSGLSSYEQYFGPGTRLTVT.